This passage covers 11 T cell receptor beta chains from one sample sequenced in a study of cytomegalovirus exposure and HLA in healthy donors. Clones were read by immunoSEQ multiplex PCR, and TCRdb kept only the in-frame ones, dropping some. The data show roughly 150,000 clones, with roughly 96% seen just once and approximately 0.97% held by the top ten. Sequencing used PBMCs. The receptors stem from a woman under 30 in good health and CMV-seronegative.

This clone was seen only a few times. The CDR3 is CASSARPGVADTQYF. The CDR3 DNA reads TGTGCCAGCAGCGCCCGACCGGGGGTGGCGGATACGCAGTATTTT. V is TRBV9 and J is TRBJ2-3, with D possibly matching TRBD2 (6 bases). Looked up from germline, CDR1 is SGDLS and CDR2 is YYNGEE. Between the trimmed V and J ends, which lost 3 bases and 6 bases, there was a span of 17 bases. This CDR3 region has 15 residues.

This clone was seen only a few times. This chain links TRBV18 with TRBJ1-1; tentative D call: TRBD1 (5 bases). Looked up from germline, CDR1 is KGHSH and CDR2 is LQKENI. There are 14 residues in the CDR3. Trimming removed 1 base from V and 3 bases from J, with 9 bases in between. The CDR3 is CASSPQAGDTEAFF. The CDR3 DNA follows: TGTGCCAGCTCACCACAGGCGGGGGACACTGAAGCTTTCTTT. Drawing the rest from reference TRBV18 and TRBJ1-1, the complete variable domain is NAGVMQNPRHLVRRRGQEARLRCSPMKGHSHVYWYRQLPEEGLKFMVYLQKENIIDESGMPKERFSAEFPKEGPSILRIQQVVRGDSAAYFCASSPQAGDTEAFFGQGTRLTVV.

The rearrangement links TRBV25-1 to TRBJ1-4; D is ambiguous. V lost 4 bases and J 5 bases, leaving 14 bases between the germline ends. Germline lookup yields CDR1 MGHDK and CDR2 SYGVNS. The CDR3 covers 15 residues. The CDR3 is CASSAGVTGNEKLFF. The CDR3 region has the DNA TGTGCCAGCAGTGCCGGAGTGACGGGAAATGAAAAACTGTTTTTT.

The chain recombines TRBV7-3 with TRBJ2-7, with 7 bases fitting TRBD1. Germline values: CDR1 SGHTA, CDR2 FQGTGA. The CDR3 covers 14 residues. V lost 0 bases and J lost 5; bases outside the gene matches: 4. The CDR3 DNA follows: TGTGCCAGCAGCTTAACCTCGACAGGGCACGAGCAGTACTTC. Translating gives CASSLTSTGHEQYF.

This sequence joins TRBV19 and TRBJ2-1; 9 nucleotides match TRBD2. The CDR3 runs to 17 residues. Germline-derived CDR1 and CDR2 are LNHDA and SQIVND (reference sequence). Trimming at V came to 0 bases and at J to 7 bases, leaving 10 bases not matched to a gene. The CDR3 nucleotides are TGTGCCAGTAGTATAGATCATGGCGGGGGGGCGTTAAATGAGCAGTTCTTC. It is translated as CASSIDHGGGALNEQFF.

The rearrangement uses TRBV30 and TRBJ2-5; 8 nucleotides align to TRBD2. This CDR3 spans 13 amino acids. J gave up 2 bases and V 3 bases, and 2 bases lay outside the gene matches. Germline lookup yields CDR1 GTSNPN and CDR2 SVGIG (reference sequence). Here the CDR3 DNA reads TGTGCCTGGAGCGGGGGGGTACAAGAGACCCAGTACTTC. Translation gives CAWSGGVQETQYF.

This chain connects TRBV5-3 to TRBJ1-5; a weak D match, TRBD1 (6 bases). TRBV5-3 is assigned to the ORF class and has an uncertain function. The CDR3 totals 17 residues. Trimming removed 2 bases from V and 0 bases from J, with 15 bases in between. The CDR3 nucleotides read TGTGCCAGAAGCTTTATCGGGGGGCGAGATAGCAATCAGCCCCAGCATTTT. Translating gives CARSFIGGRDSNQPQHF.

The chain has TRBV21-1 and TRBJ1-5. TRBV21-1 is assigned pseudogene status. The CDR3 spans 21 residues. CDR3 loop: CASSNYPGDGFRSTSNQPQHF. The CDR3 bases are TGTGCCAGCAGCAATTACCCCGGGGATGGTTTTCGGTCAACGAGCAATCAGCCCCAGCATTTT.

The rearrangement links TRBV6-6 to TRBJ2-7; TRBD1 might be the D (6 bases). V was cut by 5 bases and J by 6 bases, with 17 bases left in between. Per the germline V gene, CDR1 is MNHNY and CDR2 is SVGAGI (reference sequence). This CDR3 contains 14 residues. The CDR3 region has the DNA TGTGCCAGCAGTAATCGACAGGTCCCGTCCGAGCAGTACTTC. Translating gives CASSNRQVPSEQYF.

CDR3 sequence: CSVGTGDQEAFF. As DNA, the CDR3 is TGCAGCGTTGGGACAGGGGACCAAGAAGCTTTCTTT. The chain has TRBV29-1 and TRBJ1-1; 9 positions match TRBD1. With 4 bases clipped from V and 8 bases from J, the junction kept 5 bases outside the gene matches. Germline assignment: CDR1 SQVTM and CDR2 ANQGSEA. The CDR3 is made up of 12 amino acids. The full variable domain, in which reference TRBV29-1 and TRBJ1-1 provide the parts outside the CDR3, is SAVISQKPSRDICQRGTSLTIQCQVDSQVTMMFWYRQQPGQSLTLIATANQGSEATYESGFVIDKFPISRPNLTFSTLTVSNMSPEDSSIYLCSVGTGDQEAFFGQGTRLTVV.

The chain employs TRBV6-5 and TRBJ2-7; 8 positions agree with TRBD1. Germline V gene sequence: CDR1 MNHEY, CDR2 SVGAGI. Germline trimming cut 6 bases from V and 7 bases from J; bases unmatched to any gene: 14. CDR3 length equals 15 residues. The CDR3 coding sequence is TGTGCCAGCAGCCGCACCCGGACAGGGTCGGGGGAGCAGTACTTC. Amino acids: CASSRTRTGSGEQYF.